This is a list of T cell receptor beta chains from one sample in a study of cytomegalovirus exposure and HLA in healthy donors. Sequencing used immunoSEQ multiplex PCR; TCRdb keeps in-frame clones, though not all of them. The sample has 100,000 or so clones; approximately 80% are singletons. Sequences were obtained from PBMCs. These receptors were taken from a woman aged 18-35 years in good health and CMV-seronegative. CDR3s include the opening cysteine and the closing phenylalanine or tryptophan. Fields, in order: CDR3 protein, CDR3 DNA, clone size, D gene, V gene, J gene. D genes are given only for firm matches. Clone size is stated in some rows and not others, as once, few, many or a class when expanded.

CDR3aa: CASSLAPMNTEAFF
CDR3nt: TGTGCCAGCAGTTTGGCCCCAATGAACACTGAAGCTTTCTTT
abundance: many
d_gene: -
v_gene: TRBV28
j_gene: TRBJ1-1

CDR3aa: CASSLVPVATGELFF
CDR3nt: TGTGCCAGCAGCTTAGTCCCTGTTGCGACCGGGGAGCTGTTTTTT
abundance: -
d_gene: -
v_gene: TRBV11-2
j_gene: TRBJ2-2

CDR3aa: CSSSPPGMAYEQYF
CDR3nt: TGTTCCAGCAGCCCTCCAGGGATGGCCTACGAGCAGTACTTC
abundance: -
d_gene: -
v_gene: TRBV7-9
j_gene: TRBJ2-7

CDR3aa: CASSYESSGWETQYF
CDR3nt: TGTGCCAGCAGTTACGAGTCCTCAGGGTGGGAGACCCAGTACTTC
abundance: -
d_gene: -
v_gene: TRBV6-6
j_gene: TRBJ2-5

CDR3aa: CASTPGTSGREQYF
CDR3nt: TGCGCCAGTACCCCCGGGACTAGTGGGAGAGAGCAGTACTTC
abundance: -
d_gene: TRBD2
v_gene: TRBV10-2
j_gene: TRBJ2-7

CDR3aa: CASRTQGGHTYNEQFF
CDR3nt: TGTGCCAGTAGAACCCAGGGCGGACACACCTACAATGAGCAGTTCTTC
abundance: -
d_gene: -
v_gene: TRBV19
j_gene: TRBJ2-1

CDR3aa: CAISEPRPDGEQFF
CDR3nt: TGTGCCATCAGTGAGCCGAGGCCTGACGGTGAGCAGTTCTTC
abundance: -
d_gene: -
v_gene: TRBV10-3
j_gene: TRBJ2-1

CDR3aa: CASAINRENIQYF
CDR3nt: TGTGCCAGCGCGATAAACCGGGAAAACATTCAGTACTTC
abundance: -
d_gene: -
v_gene: TRBV5-4
j_gene: TRBJ2-4

CDR3aa: CASSRDRGETQYF
CDR3nt: TGTGCCAGCAGCCGGGACAGGGGAGAGACCCAGTACTTC
abundance: -
d_gene: TRBD1
v_gene: TRBV2
j_gene: TRBJ2-5

CDR3aa: CASRTSRGEAFF
CDR3nt: TGTGCCAGCAGGACCAGCCGGGGTGAAGCTTTCTTT
abundance: -
d_gene: -
v_gene: TRBV6-4
j_gene: TRBJ1-1

CDR3aa: CAWSPDRGRLSTDTQYF
CDR3nt: TGTGCCTGGAGTCCGGACAGGGGACGACTTAGCACAGATACGCAGTATTTT
abundance: -
d_gene: TRBD1
v_gene: TRBV30
j_gene: TRBJ2-3

CDR3aa: CASSLGGDYEQYF
CDR3nt: TGCGCCAGCAGCTTGGGAGGTGATTACGAGCAGTACTTC
abundance: -
d_gene: -
v_gene: TRBV5-1
j_gene: TRBJ2-7

CDR3aa: CASSITGGAANSPLHF
CDR3nt: TGTGCCAGCAGTATCACAGGGGGCGCGGCAAATTCACCCCTCCACTTT
abundance: few
d_gene: TRBD1
v_gene: TRBV2
j_gene: TRBJ1-6

CDR3aa: CASSEVYESGELFF
CDR3nt: TGTGCCAGCAGTGAAGTGTACGAGTCCGGGGAGCTGTTTTTT
abundance: few
d_gene: -
v_gene: TRBV6-1
j_gene: TRBJ2-2

CDR3aa: CASSSSGTPGEQFF
CDR3nt: TGCGCCAGCAGCTCGTCCGGGACTCCCGGTGAGCAGTTCTTC
abundance: -
d_gene: -
v_gene: TRBV5-1
j_gene: TRBJ2-1

CDR3aa: CARQLVAWYF
CDR3nt: TGTGCCAGACAACTAGTGGCGTGGTACTTC
abundance: -
d_gene: -
v_gene: TRBV6-4
j_gene: TRBJ2-5

CDR3aa: CASSYPDRAYEQFF
CDR3nt: TGTGCCAGCAGTTACCCTGACAGGGCCTATGAGCAGTTCTTC
abundance: few
d_gene: TRBD1
v_gene: TRBV6-5
j_gene: TRBJ2-1

CDR3aa: CSVFPPRVYTEAFF
CDR3nt: TGCAGCGTTTTTCCCCCCCGGGTGTACACTGAAGCTTTCTTT
abundance: -
d_gene: -
v_gene: TRBV29-1
j_gene: TRBJ1-1

CDR3aa: CASSRDIQETQYF
CDR3nt: TGTGCCAGCTCTCGCGACATCCAAGAGACCCAGTACTTC
abundance: -
d_gene: -
v_gene: TRBV18
j_gene: TRBJ2-5

CDR3aa: CASSPGHTNTYEQYF
CDR3nt: TGCGCCAGCAGCCCGGGACATACAAATACCTACGAGCAGTACTTC
abundance: -
d_gene: -
v_gene: TRBV5-1
j_gene: TRBJ2-7

CDR3aa: CASSPRTPGKGTQYF
CDR3nt: TGTGCCAGCAGTCCCCGGACTCCCGGAAAAGGGACCCAGTACTTC
abundance: -
d_gene: -
v_gene: TRBV28
j_gene: TRBJ2-5

CDR3aa: CASSQDPGDQETQYF
CDR3nt: TGCGCCAGCAGCCAAGATCCCGGGGACCAAGAGACCCAGTACTTC
abundance: -
d_gene: -
v_gene: TRBV4-1
j_gene: TRBJ2-5

CDR3aa: CASSMGGTGYEQYF
CDR3nt: TGTGCCAGCTCGATGGGGGGTACGGGCTACGAGCAGTACTTC
abundance: -
d_gene: -
v_gene: TRBV27
j_gene: TRBJ2-7

CDR3aa: CASRDSNRGSYEQYF
CDR3nt: TGTGCCAGTAGGGACTCGAACAGGGGCTCCTACGAGCAGTACTTC
abundance: -
d_gene: TRBD1
v_gene: TRBV19
j_gene: TRBJ2-7

CDR3aa: CASSVSGIDEETQYF
CDR3nt: TGCGCCAGCAGCGTATCAGGGATTGACGAGGAGACCCAGTACTTC
abundance: -
d_gene: -
v_gene: TRBV5-1
j_gene: TRBJ2-5

CDR3aa: CASSLVEGLSGNTIYF
CDR3nt: TGTGCCAGCAGCTTAGTGGAGGGCCTCTCTGGAAACACCATATATTTT
abundance: -
d_gene: -
v_gene: TRBV7-9
j_gene: TRBJ1-3

CDR3aa: CASSFGTSVYEQYF
CDR3nt: TGTGCCAGCAGCTTCGGGACTAGCGTCTACGAGCAGTACTTC
abundance: -
d_gene: TRBD2
v_gene: TRBV7-2
j_gene: TRBJ2-7

CDR3aa: CASSARSLAGESGANVLTF
CDR3nt: TGCGCCAGCAGCGCCCGAAGCCTAGCGGGAGAGTCGGGGGCCAACGTCCTGACTTTC
abundance: -
d_gene: TRBD2
v_gene: TRBV4-1
j_gene: TRBJ2-6

CDR3aa: CASSTSGSRNEQFF
CDR3nt: TGTGCCAGCAGCACTAGCGGGAGTCGAAATGAGCAGTTCTTC
abundance: -
d_gene: TRBD2
v_gene: TRBV28
j_gene: TRBJ2-1

CDR3aa: CASSISGANTGELFF
CDR3nt: TGTGCCAGTAGTATTAGCGGGGCGAACACCGGGGAGCTGTTTTTT
abundance: once
d_gene: TRBD2
v_gene: TRBV19
j_gene: TRBJ2-2

CDR3aa: CASSPGYDSRDEQYF
CDR3nt: TGTGCCAGTAGTCCGGGTTATGACTCGAGGGACGAGCAGTACTTC
abundance: -
d_gene: -
v_gene: TRBV19
j_gene: TRBJ2-7

CDR3aa: CASSLMGRGGPETQYF
CDR3nt: TGTGCCAGCAGCTTAATGGGGCGGGGGGGCCCAGAGACCCAGTACTTC
abundance: -
d_gene: TRBD2
v_gene: TRBV7-3
j_gene: TRBJ2-5

CDR3aa: CASSLDSGGQETQYF
CDR3nt: TGTGCCAGTAGTCTAGATAGCGGGGGGCAAGAGACCCAGTACTTC
abundance: -
d_gene: TRBD2
v_gene: TRBV19
j_gene: TRBJ2-5

CDR3aa: CASSGGTGENYGYTF
CDR3nt: TGTGCCAGCAGTGGGGGGACAGGAGAAAACTATGGCTACACCTTC
abundance: -
d_gene: TRBD1
v_gene: TRBV6-1
j_gene: TRBJ1-2

CDR3aa: CASSTPGTGGNTIYF
CDR3nt: TGTGCCAGCAGTACACCCGGGACAGGGGGGAACACCATATATTTT
abundance: once
d_gene: TRBD1
v_gene: TRBV28
j_gene: TRBJ1-3

CDR3aa: CASTLGGRVDYEQYF
CDR3nt: TGTGCCAGCACCCTCGGTGGGCGGGTCGACTACGAGCAGTACTTC
abundance: -
d_gene: -
v_gene: TRBV5-4
j_gene: TRBJ2-7

CDR3aa: CASSNTGLGAKEQFF
CDR3nt: TGTGCCAGCAGTAACACAGGGTTGGGCGCTAAAGAGCAGTTCTTC
abundance: -
d_gene: -
v_gene: TRBV27
j_gene: TRBJ2-1

CDR3aa: CASSYTGGYEQYF
CDR3nt: TGTGCCAGCAGTTACACAGGGGGCTACGAGCAGTACTTC
abundance: -
d_gene: TRBD1
v_gene: TRBV6-5
j_gene: TRBJ2-7

CDR3aa: CASSLWGYEKLFF
CDR3nt: TGTGCCAGCAGCTTGTGGGGCTATGAAAAACTGTTTTTT
abundance: many
d_gene: -
v_gene: TRBV5-6
j_gene: TRBJ1-4

CDR3aa: CASSQGLAGDYNEQFF
CDR3nt: TGCGCCAGCAGCCAAGGCCTAGCGGGAGACTACAATGAGCAGTTCTTC
abundance: -
d_gene: TRBD2
v_gene: TRBV4-3
j_gene: TRBJ2-1

CDR3aa: CASSVGSDSGAFF
CDR3nt: TGTGCCAGCAGCGTAGGATCCGACTCGGGGGCTTTCTTT
abundance: -
d_gene: -
v_gene: TRBV9
j_gene: TRBJ1-1

CDR3aa: CSVEDLAVYGYTF
CDR3nt: TGCAGCGTTGAAGATCTCGCAGTCTATGGCTACACCTTC
abundance: -
d_gene: -
v_gene: TRBV29-1
j_gene: TRBJ1-2

CDR3aa: CASTTGRTYEQYF
CDR3nt: TGTGCCAGCACCACAGGACGGACCTACGAGCAGTACTTC
abundance: once
d_gene: -
v_gene: TRBV7-9
j_gene: TRBJ2-7

CDR3aa: CASSLTQGGGANVLTF
CDR3nt: TGTGCCAGCAGCTTAACACAGGGCGGTGGGGCCAACGTCCTGACTTTC
abundance: few
d_gene: -
v_gene: TRBV7-3
j_gene: TRBJ2-6

CDR3aa: CASRTGIRGNQPQHF
CDR3nt: TGTGCCAGCAGAACCGGGATCCGGGGCAATCAGCCCCAGCATTTT
abundance: -
d_gene: -
v_gene: TRBV5-5
j_gene: TRBJ1-5

CDR3aa: CASSLGAGLAGYNEQFF
CDR3nt: TGTGCCAGCAGTTTAGGGGCGGGACTAGCGGGGTACAATGAGCAGTTCTTC
abundance: -
d_gene: TRBD2
v_gene: TRBV27
j_gene: TRBJ2-1

CDR3aa: CASSPRGTGGDRFNEKLFF
CDR3nt: TGTGCCAGCAGCCCTAGGGGGACAGGTGGCGACCGCTTTAATGAAAAACTGTTTTTT
abundance: -
d_gene: TRBD1
v_gene: TRBV7-9
j_gene: TRBJ1-4

CDR3aa: CASSEALTTGELFF
CDR3nt: TGTGCCAGCAGTGAAGCGCTAACCACCGGGGAGCTGTTTTTT
abundance: -
d_gene: -
v_gene: TRBV6-1
j_gene: TRBJ2-2

CDR3aa: CASSLSAAHGAGYTF
CDR3nt: TGTGCCAGCAGCTTAAGCGCGGCTCATGGGGCTGGCTACACCTTC
abundance: -
d_gene: -
v_gene: TRBV7-8
j_gene: TRBJ1-2

CDR3aa: CASSPRVSYGYTF
CDR3nt: TGCGCCAGCAGCCCCAGGGTTAGCTATGGCTACACCTTC
abundance: -
d_gene: -
v_gene: TRBV5-1
j_gene: TRBJ1-2

CDR3aa: CASSSPGGTDGYTF
CDR3nt: TGTGCCAGCAGTTCCCCCGGGGGAACGGATGGCTACACCTTC
abundance: -
d_gene: -
v_gene: TRBV28
j_gene: TRBJ1-2

CDR3aa: CASRWDSSRRVAQYF
CDR3nt: TGTGCCAGCAGATGGGACAGTTCCCGGCGGGTCGCGCAGTATTTT
abundance: -
d_gene: TRBD1
v_gene: TRBV7-2
j_gene: TRBJ2-3

CDR3aa: CASSDAPGGTQYF
CDR3nt: TGTGCCAGCAGTGACGCCCCCGGAGGTACGCAGTATTTT
abundance: -
d_gene: -
v_gene: TRBV6-4
j_gene: TRBJ2-3

CDR3aa: CASSLPPAEGTEAFF
CDR3nt: TGTGCCAGCAGTTTACCTCCGGCGGAGGGCACTGAAGCTTTCTTT
abundance: -
d_gene: -
v_gene: TRBV28
j_gene: TRBJ1-1

CDR3aa: CASREGQEGKETQYF
CDR3nt: TGTGCCAGCAGGGAGGGACAGGAGGGGAAAGAGACCCAGTACTTC
abundance: -
d_gene: TRBD1
v_gene: TRBV2
j_gene: TRBJ2-5